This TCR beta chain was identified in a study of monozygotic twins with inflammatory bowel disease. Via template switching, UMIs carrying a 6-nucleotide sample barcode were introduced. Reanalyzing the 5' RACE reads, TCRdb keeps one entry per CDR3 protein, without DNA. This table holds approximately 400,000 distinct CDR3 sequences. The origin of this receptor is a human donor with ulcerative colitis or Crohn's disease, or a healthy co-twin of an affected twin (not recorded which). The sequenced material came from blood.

The CDR3 reads CASSLSANTEAFF. The genes are TRBV5-1 and TRBJ1-1. Germline loops: CDR1 SGHRS, CDR2 YFSETQ. The CDR3 is 13 amino acids. Full variable domain (missing parts from reference TRBV5-1 and TRBJ1-1): KAGVTQTPRYLIKTRGQQVTLSCSPISGHRSVSWYQQTPGQGLQFLFEYFSETQRNKGNFPGRFSGRQFSNSRSEMNVSTLELGDSALYLCASSLSANTEAFFGQGTRLTVV.